This entry describes one T cell receptor (beta chain). This sample is drawn from a study of T cell changes during pregnancy in multiple sclerosis. Sequenced by immunoSEQ multiplex PCR; TCRdb stores in-frame clones only, minus some. The sample includes 59,000 or so clones, roughly 92% of them seen just once. The CDR3 spans 17 residues. V was pared by 5 bases and J by 6 bases, with 26 bases between. The germline V gene encodes CDR1 SEHNR and CDR2 FQNEAQ (reference sequence). This TCR was sampled from a female donor in good health, enrolled as a control in a pregnancy study. The J gene is TRBJ2-7, the V gene TRBV7-9, with D possibly TRBD2 on 6 matching bases. Specimen: peripheral blood, collected in the third trimester of pregnancy. This CDR3 is CASSERTIRRTVSEQYF. As DNA, the CDR3 is TGTGCCAGCAGCGAGCGGACTATCCGCCGTACGGTCTCCGAGCAGTACTTC. Drawing the rest from reference TRBV7-9 and TRBJ2-7, the complete variable domain is DTGVSQNPRHKITKRGQNVTFRCDPISEHNRLYWYRQTLGQGPEFLTYFQNEAQLEKSRLLSDRFSAERPKGSFSTLEIQRTEQGDSAMYLCASSERTIRRTVSEQYFGPGTRLTVT.